These T cell receptor beta chains were read from a single sample in a study of T cell clusters in autoimmune cytopenias. TCRdb re-called the multiplex PCR reads and gives one entry per CDR3 protein, without DNA. The repertoire table contains approximately 15,000 distinct CDR3 sequences. The sample comprised peripheral blood. The receptors derive from a human donor with an autoimmune cytopenia or autoimmune hepatitis (not recorded which). CDR3s include the opening cysteine and the closing phenylalanine or tryptophan. Fields, in order: V gene, J gene, clone size, CDR3 protein. Clone size is shown for a subset of rows, as once, few, many or a class of expanded clone.

>TRBV27|TRBJ2-7|.
CASRGRGGYEQYF
>TRBV30|TRBJ1-1|.
CAWRRGRDTEAFF
>TRBV11-2|TRBJ2-7|.
CASSTTGIRYEQYF
>TRBV6-1|TRBJ2-1|.
CASSLSVGLSHNEQFF
>TRBV12-3/TRBV12-4|TRBJ2-3|.
CASSFRGLAGGLDTQYF
>TRBV27|TRBJ2-1|medium-sized
CASRPTRWGGDEQFF
>TRBV6-1|TRBJ1-4|.
CASSDLQGREKLFF
>TRBV30|TRBJ1-5|.
CAWGMGLGQPQHF
>TRBV5-1|TRBJ1-4|.
CASSFGDSQSEKLFF
>TRBV12-3/TRBV12-4|TRBJ1-6|.
CASSFDRGDSPLHF
>TRBV6-6|TRBJ2-7|medium-sized
CASSFASDEQYF
>TRBV6-1|TRBJ1-5|.
CASSGRARIYQPQHF
>TRBV5-5|TRBJ2-1|.
CASSLGGNSYNEQFF
>TRBV6-5|TRBJ2-7|.
CASSVRGYEQYF
>TRBV6-5|TRBJ2-2|medium-sized
CASRSSNTGELFF
>TRBV24-1|TRBJ2-2|.
CATSDPREGELFF
>TRBV12-3/TRBV12-4|TRBJ1-5|.
CASNRDNQPQHF
>TRBV30|TRBJ2-3|.
CAWSVQSPGTDTQYF
>TRBV19|TRBJ1-1|.
CASSITGGANTEAFF
>TRBV6-1|TRBJ2-3|.
CASRDGQAFTDTQYF
>TRBV19|TRBJ1-4|medium-sized
CASSPPGTLGEKLFF
>TRBV6-1|TRBJ1-6|.
CASSSWGTVNSPLHF
>TRBV30|TRBJ1-1|.
CAAPGQSNTEAFF
>TRBV6-1|TRBJ2-6|.
CASSENLSGANVLTF
>TRBV12-3/TRBV12-4|TRBJ2-1|.
CASSEGWDTRYNEQFF
>TRBV6-5|TRBJ1-2|.
CASRSDRGYYGYTF
>TRBV19|TRBJ1-6|.
CASSAARQGDYNSPLHF
>TRBV5-6|TRBJ1-1|.
CASSLATGGTEAFF
>TRBV5-4|TRBJ1-2|.
CASSLRNGGYGYTF
>TRBV20-1|TRBJ2-1|.
CSAKQGSTSYNEQFF
>TRBV5-5|TRBJ2-1|.
CASSFTSIGGEQFF
>TRBV24-1|TRBJ1-2|.
CATNTFPLYGYTF
>TRBV27|TRBJ2-1|medium-sized
CASSVAANEQFF
>TRBV29-1|TRBJ2-3|medium-sized
CSVEGRLATDTQYF
>TRBV6-5|TRBJ2-5|.
CASSFLDRRETQYF
>TRBV6-5|TRBJ1-2|medium-sized
CASSSTGTAYGYTF
>TRBV6-6|TRBJ2-3|.
CATIGGGGDTQYF
>TRBV6-5|TRBJ2-1|medium-sized
CASSYSRLAGVPHEQFF